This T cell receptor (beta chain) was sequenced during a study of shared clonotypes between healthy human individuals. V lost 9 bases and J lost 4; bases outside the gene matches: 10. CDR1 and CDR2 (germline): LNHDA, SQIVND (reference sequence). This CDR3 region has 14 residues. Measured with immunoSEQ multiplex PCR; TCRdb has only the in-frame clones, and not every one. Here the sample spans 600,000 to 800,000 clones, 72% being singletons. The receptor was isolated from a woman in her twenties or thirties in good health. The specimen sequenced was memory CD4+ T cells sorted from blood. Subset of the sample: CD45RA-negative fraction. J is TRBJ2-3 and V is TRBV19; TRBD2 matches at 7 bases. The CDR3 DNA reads TGTGCCAGCTCCAATAGCGGGTTGGCAGATACGCAGTATTTT. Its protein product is CASSNSGLADTQYF.